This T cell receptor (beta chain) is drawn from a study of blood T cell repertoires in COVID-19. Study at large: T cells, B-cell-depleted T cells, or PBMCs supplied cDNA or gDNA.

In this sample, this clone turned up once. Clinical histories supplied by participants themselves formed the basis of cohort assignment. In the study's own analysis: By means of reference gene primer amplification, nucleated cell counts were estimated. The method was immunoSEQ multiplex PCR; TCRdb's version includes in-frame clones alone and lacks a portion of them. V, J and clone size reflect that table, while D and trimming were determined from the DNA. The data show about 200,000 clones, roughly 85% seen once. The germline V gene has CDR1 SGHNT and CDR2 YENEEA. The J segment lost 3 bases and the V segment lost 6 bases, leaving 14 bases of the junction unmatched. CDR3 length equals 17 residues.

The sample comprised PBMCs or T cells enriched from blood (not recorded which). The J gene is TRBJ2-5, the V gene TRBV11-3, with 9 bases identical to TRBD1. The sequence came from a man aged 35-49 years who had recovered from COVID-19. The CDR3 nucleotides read TGTGCCAGCAGTTCTCCCGGGGACAGGGTGTTTGAAGAGACCCAGTACTTC. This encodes CASSSPGDRVFEETQYF.